This paragraph reports one TCR beta chain. A Seattle source enrolled patients during active infection and followed them longitudinally. The data are from a study of blood T cell repertoires in COVID-19. At the level of the study: PBMCs, B-cell-depleted T cells, or T cells were the source of the cDNA or gDNA that made up the material.

Libraries were prepared by immunoSEQ multiplex PCR; TCRdb keeps only in-frame clonotypes and omits some of them. The top ten hold 2.5% to 3% of the sample, which has roughly 160,000 clones, 84% seen once. V lost 6 bases to trimming and J lost 4 bases, with 10 bases between them. The CDR3 totals 13 residues. The germline V gene encodes CDR1 MNHEY and CDR2 SMNVEV (reference sequence). This sequence joins TRBV27 and TRBJ1-5, with D possibly being TRBD1 (6 bases). The TCR sequence derives from a woman older than 75 with COVID-19, enrolled during active disease. The specimen sequenced was peripheral blood. In DNA, the CDR3 is TGTGCCAGCAGACCAGACAGGAATCAGCCCCAGCATTTT. Protein product: CASRPDRNQPQHF.